The 5 T cell receptor beta chains given below trace back to one sample, sequenced in a study of T-cell memory formation after mild COVID-19. From the 5' RACE reads, TCRdb called clonotypes with MiXCR, one entry per CDR3 protein. The table shows under 350,000 distinct CDR3 sequences, with 15% to 20% occurring only once. The specimen was PBMCs or a T cell subset sorted from them (not recorded which). The receptors stem from a man aged 18-30 years who had mild COVID-19 (a few samples of this study predate the infection). Cell type and time point are not known.

A few counts support this clonotype. V usage is TRBV12-3 or TRBV12-4 and J usage is TRBJ2-7, with D perhaps TRBD1 (5 bases). The CDR3 runs to 12 residues. V lost 7 bases, J lost 2 bases, and 9 bases lay in between. The CDR3 nucleotides read TGTGCCAGCACTCCGGACACCTACGAGCAGTACTTC. It translates to CASTPDTYEQYF.

The sample holds a few counts of this clonotype. The genes are TRBV6-2 or TRBV6-3 and TRBJ2-3; possible D gene TRBD1, 6 bases. The germline CDR1 and CDR2 sequences are MNHEY and SVGEGT. The CDR3 extends over 12 amino acids. Trimming took off 7 bases at V and 4 bases at J, with 9 bases between the two ends. Here the CDR3 reads CASKTGADTQYF. The DNA for the CDR3 is TGTGCCAGCAAGACAGGAGCAGATACGCAGTATTTT.

This clonotype has ten or more counts. The chain's CDR3 is CATSRVPGISEKLFF. In nucleotides, the CDR3 is TGTGCCACCAGCAGAGTCCCTGGGATCAGTGAAAAACTGTTTTTT. The chain uses TRBV15 and TRBJ1-4; D is unclear. Per germline, CDR1 LNHNV and CDR2 YYDKDF (reference sequence). The CDR3 length is 15 residues. Deletions cut 1 base from V and 7 bases from J, with 13 bases between.

Ten or more counts support this clonotype. CDR3 sequence: CATSGGLADTQYF. The CDR3 DNA reads as TGTGCCACCAGCGGGGGGCTCGCAGATACGCAGTATTTT. The chain carries TRBV24-1 and TRBJ2-3, with a possible D match to TRBD2 (7 bases). The germline gives CDR1 KGHDR, CDR2 SFDVKD. There are 13 residues in the CDR3. Trimming took 7 bases from V and 4 from J, leaving 11 bases between them.

The chain is built from TRBV24-1 and TRBJ1-1; tentative D call: TRBD1 (5 bases). V lost 7 bases, J lost 6 bases, and 14 bases lay in between. In germline, CDR1 is KGHDR, CDR2 SFDVKD. This CDR3 has 13 amino acids. The CDR3 DNA reads as TGTGCCACCAGGTCGCGGGTAGGGGCTGAAGCTTTCTTT. It specifies CATRSRVGAEAFF.